One and the same sample provided the 3 T cell receptor beta chains below, sequenced in a study of T cell changes during pregnancy in multiple sclerosis. The repertoire was sequenced with immunoSEQ multiplex PCR; TCRdb's copy has only in-frame clones and lacks some. The sample carries tens of thousands of clones, 90% to 95% recorded once. Sequencing was performed on peripheral blood, taken in the first trimester of pregnancy. The receptor set was obtained from a female donor in good health, enrolled as a control in a pregnancy study.

The chain recombines TRBV21-1 with TRBJ1-2; the table's D call of TRBD1 was not tested on the DNA. TRBV21-1 is a pseudogene locus. This CDR3 is built from 16 residues. The CDR3 protein is CASSASGTGENYGYTF. In DNA form, the CDR3 reads TGTGCCAGCAGCGCGTCCGGGACAGGGGAGAACTATGGCTACACCTTC.

V and J are TRBV27 and TRBJ2-7, with 9 bases matching TRBD1. V lost 5 bases and J lost 3; bases outside the gene matches: 11. CDR3 size: 16 residues. Per germline, CDR1 MNHEY and CDR2 SMNVEV (reference sequence). CDR3 in DNA: TGTGCCAGCAGTCCCTCAGCGGGACAGGGACTCTACGAGCAGTACTTC. Translating it yields CASSPSAGQGLYEQYF.

This rearrangement joins TRBV13 to TRBJ2-1; 9 positions agree with TRBD2. Germline V gene sequence: CDR1 PRHDT, CDR2 FYEKMQ (reference sequence). This CDR3 contains 13 residues. Trimming cost V 8 bases and J 7 bases; bases outside gene matches: 6. In DNA form, the CDR3 reads TGTGCCAGCGGGCTAGCGGGATTGAATGAGCAGTTCTTC. Encoded protein: CASGLAGLNEQFF.